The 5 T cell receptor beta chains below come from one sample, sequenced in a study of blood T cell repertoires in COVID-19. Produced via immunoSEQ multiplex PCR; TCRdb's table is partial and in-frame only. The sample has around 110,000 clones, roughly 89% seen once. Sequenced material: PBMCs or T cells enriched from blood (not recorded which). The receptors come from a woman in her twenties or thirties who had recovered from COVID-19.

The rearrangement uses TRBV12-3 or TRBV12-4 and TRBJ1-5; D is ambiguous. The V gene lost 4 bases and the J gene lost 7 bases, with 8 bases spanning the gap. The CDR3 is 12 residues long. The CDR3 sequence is CASSWPPQPQHF. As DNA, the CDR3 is TGTGCCAGCAGTTGGCCCCCCCAGCCCCAGCATTTT.

The CDR3 DNA follows: TGTGCCAGCAGCTTGGCGTTAGCGAGTACTAGCACAGATACGCAGTATTTT. Its translation is CASSLALASTSTDTQYF. This rearrangement joins TRBV5-4 to TRBJ2-3; possible D gene TRBD2, 5 bases. With 0 bases removed from V and 0 bases from J, the gap between germline ends came to 14 bases. Germline CDR1 SGHNT, CDR2 YYREEE (reference sequence). The CDR3 sequence is 17 residues long.

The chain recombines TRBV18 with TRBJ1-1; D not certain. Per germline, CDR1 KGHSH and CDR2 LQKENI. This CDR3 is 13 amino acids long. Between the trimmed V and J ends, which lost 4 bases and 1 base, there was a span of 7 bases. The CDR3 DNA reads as TGTGCCAGCTCACTCACACAGAACACTGAAGCTTTCTTT. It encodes CASSLTQNTEAFF.

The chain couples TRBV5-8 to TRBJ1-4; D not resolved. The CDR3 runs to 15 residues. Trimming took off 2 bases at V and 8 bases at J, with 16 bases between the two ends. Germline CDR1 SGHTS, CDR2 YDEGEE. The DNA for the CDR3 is TGTGCCAGCAGCTTTTGGGTCTCTGCGAGGGAAAAACTGTTTTTT. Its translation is CASSFWVSAREKLFF.

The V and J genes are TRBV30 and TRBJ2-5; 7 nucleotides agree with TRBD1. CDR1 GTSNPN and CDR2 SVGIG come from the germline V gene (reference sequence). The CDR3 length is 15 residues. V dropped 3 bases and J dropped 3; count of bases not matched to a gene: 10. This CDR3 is CAWSLGGSAKETQYF. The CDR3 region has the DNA TGTGCCTGGAGCCTAGGGGGCTCCGCCAAAGAGACCCAGTACTTC.